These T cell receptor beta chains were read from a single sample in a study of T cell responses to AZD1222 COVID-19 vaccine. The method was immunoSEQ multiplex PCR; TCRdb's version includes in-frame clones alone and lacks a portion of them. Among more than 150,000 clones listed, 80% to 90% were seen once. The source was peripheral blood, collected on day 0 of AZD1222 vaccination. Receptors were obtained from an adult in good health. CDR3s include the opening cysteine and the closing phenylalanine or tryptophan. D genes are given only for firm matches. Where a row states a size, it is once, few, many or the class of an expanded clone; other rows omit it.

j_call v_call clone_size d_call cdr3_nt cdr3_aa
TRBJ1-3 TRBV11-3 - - TGTGCCAGCAGCCACAGGATTGGAAACACCATATATTTT CASSHRIGNTIYF
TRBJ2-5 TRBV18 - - TGTGCCAGCTCACCCAACGACGAGGCGGAGACCCAGTACTTC CASSPNDEAETQYF
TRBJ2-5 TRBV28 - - TGTGCCAGCAGTCCAGCCGGGGGGCGGGAAGAGACCCAGTACTTC CASSPAGGREETQYF
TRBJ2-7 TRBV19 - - TGTGCCAGTAGTGTCCAAGGACCCAGCCATTCCGAGCAGTACTTC CASSVQGPSHSEQYF
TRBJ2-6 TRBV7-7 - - TGTGCTAGCAGCCTAGGACGAGGCTCTGGGGCCAACGTCCTGACTTTC CASSLGRGSGANVLTF
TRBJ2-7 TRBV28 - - TGTGCCACCCTGCAGACGCAGCCCTACGAGCAGTACTTC CATLQTQPYEQYF
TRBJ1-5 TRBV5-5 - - TGTGCCAGCAGTAGTTTAGAGGGTAGGGGCAATCAGCCCCAGCATTTT CASSSLEGRGNQPQHF
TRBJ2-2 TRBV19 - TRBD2 TGTGCCAGTAGGCAGGGACTAGCGGGAGGAAAGAACACCGGGGAGCTGTTTTTT CASRQGLAGGKNTGELFF
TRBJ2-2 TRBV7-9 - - TGTGCCAGCAGCTTCGGACAGTCGAACACCGGGGAGCTGTTTTTT CASSFGQSNTGELFF
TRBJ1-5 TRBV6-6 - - TGTGCCAGCAGTTACGGGGGTGGCAATCAGCCCCAGCATTTT CASSYGGGNQPQHF
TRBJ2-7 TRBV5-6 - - TGTGCCAGCAGCTTGAGGGATTCCTACGAGCAGTACTTC CASSLRDSYEQYF
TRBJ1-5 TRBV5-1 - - TGCGCCAGCAGCCTGGCCCCAACGGGGGAGCGCAATCAGCCCCAGCATTTT CASSLAPTGERNQPQHF
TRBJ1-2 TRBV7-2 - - TGTGCCAGCAGCGCGGACGGAGCTAACTATGGCTACACCTTC CASSADGANYGYTF
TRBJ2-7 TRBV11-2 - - TGTGCCAGCAGCTTTTCGGGGGCCTCCTCCTACGAGCAGTACTTC CASSFSGASSYEQYF
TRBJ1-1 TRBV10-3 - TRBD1 TGTGCCATCAGTGAACAGGGGGCAGACACTGAAGCTTTCTTT CAISEQGADTEAFF
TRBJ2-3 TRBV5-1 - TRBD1 TGCGCCAGCAGCGAGGGGGCTGGAGATACGCAGTATTTT CASSEGAGDTQYF
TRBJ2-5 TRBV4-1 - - TGCGCCAGCAGCCAAGGGTCCGACTTTGGCGAGACCCAGTACTTC CASSQGSDFGETQYF
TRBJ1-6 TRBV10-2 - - TGCGCCAGCAGTGACGATAGCTCCTATAATTCACCCCTCCACTTT CASSDDSSYNSPLHF
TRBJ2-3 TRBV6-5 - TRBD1 TGTGCCAGCAGTTTGACGGGACAGTCTAGCACAGATACGCAGTATTTT CASSLTGQSSTDTQYF
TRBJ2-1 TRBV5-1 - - TGCGCCAGCAGCTTGAACGGTAACTCCTACAATGAGCAGTTCTTC CASSLNGNSYNEQFF
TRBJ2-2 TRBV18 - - TGTGCCAGCTCATCAATTCCAAACACCGGGGAGCTGTTTTTT CASSSIPNTGELFF
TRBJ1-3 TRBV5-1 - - TGCGCCAGCAGCTGGGGCGGGACCACCCCTGGAAACACCATATATTTT CASSWGGTTPGNTIYF
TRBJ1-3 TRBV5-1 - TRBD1 TGCGCCAGCAGACAGGAATATGCCGGGACAGGGTTTACAAACACCATATATTTT CASRQEYAGTGFTNTIYF
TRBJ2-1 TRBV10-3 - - TGTGCCATCAGTGAGCCCCCCGGACTGGGCTCCTACAATGAGCAGTTCTTC CAISEPPGLGSYNEQFF
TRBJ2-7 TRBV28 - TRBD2 TGTGCCAGCAGTTCCGCTAGCGGCTACGAGCAGTACTTC CASSSASGYEQYF
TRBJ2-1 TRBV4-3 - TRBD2 TGCGCCAGCAGCCGTAGCCCCGTTATTAGCGGGCGGACAAGCTCCTACAATGAGCAGTTCTTC CASSRSPVISGRTSSYNEQFF
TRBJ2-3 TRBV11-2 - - TGTGCCAGCAGCTGGGTCCGGGACATAGATCGCACAGATACGCAGTATTTT CASSWVRDIDRTDTQYF
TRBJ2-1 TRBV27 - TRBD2 TGTGCCAGCAGTTTTTTGTCTAGCGGTAATGAGCAGTTCTTC CASSFLSSGNEQFF
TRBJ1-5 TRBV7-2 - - TGTGCCAGCAGCCGTCCAGTCGGGAATCAGCCCCAGCATTTT CASSRPVGNQPQHF
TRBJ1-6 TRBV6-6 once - TGTGCCAGCAGTTACGGGGGCCTTCTAGGCGATTCACCCCTCCACTTT CASSYGGLLGDSPLHF
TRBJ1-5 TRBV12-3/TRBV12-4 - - TGTGCCAGCAGCCTAGGGACTCTGGGTACCCAGCATTTT CASSLGTLGTQHF
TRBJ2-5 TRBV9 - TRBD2 TGTGCCAGCAGCTTTTCCCCGGGGGGGGAAGAGACCCAGTACTTC CASSFSPGGEETQYF
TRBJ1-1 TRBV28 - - TGTGCCAGCAGTTCGACTATGGGGACTGAAGCTTTCTTT CASSSTMGTEAFF
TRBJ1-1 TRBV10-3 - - TGTGCCGTCGGGAAAAATAAAGGGCGGGGGAACACTGAAGCTTTCTTT CAVGKNKGRGNTEAFF
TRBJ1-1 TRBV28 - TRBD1 TGTGCCGCCAACAGGGGCTGGAACACTGAAGCTTTCTTT CAANRGWNTEAFF
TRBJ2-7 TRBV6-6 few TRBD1 TGTGCCAGCAGACGACCCGGGACAGGGACCCGTGCCTACGAGCAGTACTTC CASRRPGTGTRAYEQYF
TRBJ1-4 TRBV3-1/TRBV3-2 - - TGTGCCAGCAGTCGACAGAGTAATGAAAAACTGTTTTTT CASSRQSNEKLFF
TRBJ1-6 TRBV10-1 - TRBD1 TGCGCCAGCAGTGAGTCGACAGGGGTAGGATATAATTCACCCCTCCACTTT CASSESTGVGYNSPLHF
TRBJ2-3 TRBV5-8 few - TGTGCCAGCAGCCCCCGTACCACAGATACGCAGTATTTT CASSPRTTDTQYF
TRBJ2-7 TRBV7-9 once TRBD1 TGTGCCAGCAGCTCGGTTGAGGGCAGGGGGAATTCGGACGAGCAGTACTTC CASSSVEGRGNSDEQYF
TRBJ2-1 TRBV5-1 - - TGCGCCAGCAGCTGGGCGGACCCCGGCGATGAGCAGTTCTTC CASSWADPGDEQFF
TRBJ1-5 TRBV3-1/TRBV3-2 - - TGTGCCAGCAGACCGGACGGAAGCAATCAGCCCCAGCATTTT CASRPDGSNQPQHF